What follows is one T cell receptor beta chain and its context. As yet, its antigen is unknown. Survey-level immunoSEQ v3.0 assays were run. Libraries were prepared by immunoSEQ multiplex PCR; TCRdb keeps only in-frame clonotypes and omits some of them. The sample yields more than 20,000 clones, roughly 79% seen once. The CDR3 covers 16 residues. Germline V gene sequence: CDR1 LNHNV, CDR2 YYDKDF (reference sequence). Trimming took off 0 bases at V and 1 base at J, with 11 bases between the two ends. The entry originates in a study of long-term antiretroviral therapy in people with HIV. Study outcomes and limitations: Clones showing expansion before ART dominated the repertoire at all time points. Transplant-donor-level diversity was not reached after ART, though diversity increased. Compared with controls, HIV repertoires showed narrower CDR3 length ranges.

V and J are TRBV15 and TRBJ2-3, with D possibly being TRBD1 or TRBD2 (6 bases each). This sequence was found in a man between 18 and 29 years old with HIV. The sample consisted of unsorted PBMCs, taken 0.5 years after starting antiretroviral therapy. CDR3 region: CATSRDLRGGTDTQYF. The CDR3 nucleotides are TGTGCCACCAGCAGAGATTTGAGGGGGGGCACAGATACGCAGTATTTT.